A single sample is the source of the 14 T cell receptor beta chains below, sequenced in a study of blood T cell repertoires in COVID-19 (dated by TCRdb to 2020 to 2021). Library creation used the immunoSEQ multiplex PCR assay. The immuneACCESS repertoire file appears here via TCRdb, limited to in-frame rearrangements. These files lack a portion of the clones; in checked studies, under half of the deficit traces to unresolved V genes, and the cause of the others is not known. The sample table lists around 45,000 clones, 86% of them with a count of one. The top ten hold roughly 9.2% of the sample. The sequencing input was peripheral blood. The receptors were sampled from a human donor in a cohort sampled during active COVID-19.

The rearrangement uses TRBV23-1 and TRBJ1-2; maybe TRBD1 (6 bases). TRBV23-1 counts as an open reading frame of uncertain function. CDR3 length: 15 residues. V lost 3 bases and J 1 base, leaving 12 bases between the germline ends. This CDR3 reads CASSQTTGINYGYTF. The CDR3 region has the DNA TGCGCCAGCAGTCAGACGACAGGAATTAACTATGGCTACACCTTC.

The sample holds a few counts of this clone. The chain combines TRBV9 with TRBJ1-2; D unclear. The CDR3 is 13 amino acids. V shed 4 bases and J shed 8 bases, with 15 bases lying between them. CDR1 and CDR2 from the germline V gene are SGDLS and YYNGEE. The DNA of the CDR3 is TGTGCCAGCAGCACCCAAGTGGAGGGAGGCTACACCTTC. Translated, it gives CASSTQVEGGYTF.

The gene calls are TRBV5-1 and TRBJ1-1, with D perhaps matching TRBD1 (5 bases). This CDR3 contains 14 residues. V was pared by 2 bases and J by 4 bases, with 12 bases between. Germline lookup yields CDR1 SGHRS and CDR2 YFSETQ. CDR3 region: CASSLGVIGTEAFF. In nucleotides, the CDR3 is TGCGCCAGCAGCTTAGGGGTAATTGGCACTGAAGCTTTCTTT.

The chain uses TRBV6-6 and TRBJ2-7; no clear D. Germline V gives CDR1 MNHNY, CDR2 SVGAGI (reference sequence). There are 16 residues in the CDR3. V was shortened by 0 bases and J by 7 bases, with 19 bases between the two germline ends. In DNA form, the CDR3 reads TGTGCCAGCAGTTACTCCACGGGTAGCCTCCTTGGAGAGCAGTACTTC. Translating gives CASSYSTGSLLGEQYF.

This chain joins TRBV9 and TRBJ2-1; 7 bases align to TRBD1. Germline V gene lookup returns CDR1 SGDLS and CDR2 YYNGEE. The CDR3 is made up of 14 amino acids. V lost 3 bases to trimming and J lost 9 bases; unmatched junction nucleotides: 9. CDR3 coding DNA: TGTGCCAGCAGCGCCAATCCACAGGGGACTGAGCAGTTCTTC. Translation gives CASSANPQGTEQFF.

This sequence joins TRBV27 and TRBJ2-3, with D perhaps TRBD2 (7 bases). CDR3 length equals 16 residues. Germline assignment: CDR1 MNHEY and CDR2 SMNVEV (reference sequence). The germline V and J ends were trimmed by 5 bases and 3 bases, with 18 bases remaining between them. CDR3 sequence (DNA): TGTGCCAGCAGTCCCCCGGGGGGCGTATCGACAGATACGCAGTATTTT. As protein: CASSPPGGVSTDTQYF.

CDR3 amino acids: CASSPAQGVEETQYF. The CDR3 DNA reads as TGTGCCAGCTCACCAGCACAGGGGGTGGAAGAGACCCAGTACTTC. V and J are TRBV18 and TRBJ2-5; 8 bases line up with TRBD1. The V segment lost 2 bases and the J segment 3 bases; nucleotides outside the gene matches: 5. From germline, CDR1 is KGHSH and CDR2 LQKENI. The CDR3 length is 15 residues.

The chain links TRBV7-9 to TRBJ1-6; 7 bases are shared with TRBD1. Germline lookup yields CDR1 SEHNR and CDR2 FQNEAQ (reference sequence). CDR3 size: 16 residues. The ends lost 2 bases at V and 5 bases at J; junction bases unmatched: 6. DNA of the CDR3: TGTGCCAGCAGCTTATTCGGCCAGGGGGATAATTCACCCCTCCACTTT. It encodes CASSLFGQGDNSPLHF.

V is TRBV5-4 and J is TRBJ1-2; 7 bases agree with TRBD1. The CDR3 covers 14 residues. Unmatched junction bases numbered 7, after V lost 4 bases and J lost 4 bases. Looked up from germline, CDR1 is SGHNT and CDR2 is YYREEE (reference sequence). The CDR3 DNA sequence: TGTGCCAGCAGCGCAGGGGGAACCTTCTATGGCTACACCTTC. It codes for CASSAGGTFYGYTF.

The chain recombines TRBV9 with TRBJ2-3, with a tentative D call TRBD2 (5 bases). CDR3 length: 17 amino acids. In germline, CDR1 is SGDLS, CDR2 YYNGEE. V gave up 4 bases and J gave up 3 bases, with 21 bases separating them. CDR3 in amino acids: CASSPGLGGGRTDTQYF. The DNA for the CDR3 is TGTGCCAGCAGCCCAGGTCTAGGAGGAGGTAGAACAGATACGCAGTATTTT.

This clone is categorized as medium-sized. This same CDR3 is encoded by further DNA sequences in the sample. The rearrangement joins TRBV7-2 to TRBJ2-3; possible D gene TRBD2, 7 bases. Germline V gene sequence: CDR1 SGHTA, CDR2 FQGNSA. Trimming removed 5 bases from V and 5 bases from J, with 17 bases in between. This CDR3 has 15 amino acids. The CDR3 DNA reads TGTGCCAGCAGCCCAAGGGGGGGACGAGGAGATACGCAGTATTTT. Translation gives CASSPRGGRGDTQYF.

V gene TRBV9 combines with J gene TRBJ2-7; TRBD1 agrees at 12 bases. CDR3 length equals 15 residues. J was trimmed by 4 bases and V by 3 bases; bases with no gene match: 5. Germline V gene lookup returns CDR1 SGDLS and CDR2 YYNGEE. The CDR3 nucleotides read TGTGCCAGCAGCGGGCCGGGACAGGGGGCATACGAGCAGTACTTC. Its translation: CASSGPGQGAYEQYF.

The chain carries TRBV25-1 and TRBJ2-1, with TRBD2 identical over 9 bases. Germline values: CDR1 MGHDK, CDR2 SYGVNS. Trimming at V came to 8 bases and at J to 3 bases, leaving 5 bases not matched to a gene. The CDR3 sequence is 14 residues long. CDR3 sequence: CASSLAGIYNEQFF. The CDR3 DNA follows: TGTGCCAGCTCTCTAGCGGGGATCTACAATGAGCAGTTCTTC.

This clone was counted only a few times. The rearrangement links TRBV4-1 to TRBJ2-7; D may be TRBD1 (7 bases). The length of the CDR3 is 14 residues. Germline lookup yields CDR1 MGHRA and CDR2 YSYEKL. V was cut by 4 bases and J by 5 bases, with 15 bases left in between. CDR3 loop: CASSPVRGDHEQYF. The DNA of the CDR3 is TGCGCCAGCAGCCCGGTCAGGGGGGACCACGAGCAGTACTTC.